The sequence of this T cell receptor beta chain was determined in a study of PD-L1 blockade in urothelial cancer (dated by TCRdb to the late 2010s). For the wider study: Therapy was started at some point between 2014 and 2016 for all patients, and atezolizumab 1,200 mg was administered intravenously every 3 weeks. About nine tenths of the roughly 29 patients were identified as males with urothelial cancer of bladder origin, and a prior smoking history was reported by 18 of 29 patients. Blood samples gave a median of about 130,000 T cells and tens of thousands of unique TCRs, with a median clonality of around 0.08. The study, an exploratory multi-omic analysis, examined somatic, immune and clinical correlates of response to PD-L1 blockade with atezolizumab in urothelial cancer. Twenty-nine patients had pretreatment blood TCR-seq, roughly 24 had at least one posttreatment blood collection, and roughly 24 had tumor TCR-seq. Durable clinical benefit was defined as progression-free survival longer than 6 months, and TCR features were also tested against progression-free and overall survival. Pretreatment tumor samples, along with matched peripheral blood collected serially before and after atezolizumab treatment, underwent TCR sequencing. Patients had an ECOG performance status of 0 or 1 and had received between 0 and 3 prior chemotherapy regimens. Under ten patients reached durable clinical benefit, while 20 patients did not. Blood samples were analyzed 3 weeks after the start of treatment (second dose) and 6 weeks after the start of treatment. Whole exome sequencing and RNA sequencing of pretreatment tumors were performed alongside TCR sequencing in the same patients. Overall study outcomes, separate from this receptor: A pretreatment peripheral blood TCR clonality below the median was linked to improved progression-free and overall survival. Because the sample size was small (n ≈ 30) and many exploratory analyses were performed, the results are intended to be hypothesis-generating. Greater expansion of tumor-associated TCR clones in peripheral blood 3 weeks after the start of treatment was observed in patients with durable benefit (n of about 22, p = 0.022).

Looking up the germline V gene (reference sequence) yields CDR1 MNHEY and CDR2 SMNVEV. Relative to germline, V is missing 6 bases and J is missing 1 base, with 2 bases of the junction outside any gene match. The CDR3 holds 14 amino acids from the cysteine to the phenylalanine. Solely the CDR3 DNA is kept, with 42 bases framed from the first base. The cohort included about 30 patients with locally advanced or metastatic urothelial carcinoma who were treated at Memorial Sloan Kettering on a trial protocol. Peripheral blood mononuclear cells were collected pretreatment and during treatment, with between 1 and 8 total time points per patient. The Qiagen DNeasy Blood extraction kit was used to purify genomic DNA from total PBMCs and tumor samples. Collected pretreatment and during treatment, PBMCs were isolated and stored as previously described. Synthetic TCR analog templates were spiked into each PCR to estimate absolute template abundance from read counts. The immunoSEQ assay used bias-controlled V and J gene primers to amplify TCRbeta CDR3 regions from genomic DNA. Rearranged TCRbeta segments were sequenced at approximately 20X coverage. From the authors' description of their analysis: Clustering was used to correct sequencing errors, and CDR3s were annotated against IMGT to assign V, D and J genes. Out-of-frame and stop-codon sequences were excluded, and only productive TCRbeta rearrangements were used in downstream analyses. Clonality was calculated as one minus the Shannon entropy normalized by the log of the number of unique productive sequences. Clones differing between time points or between blood and tumor were identified using Fisher's exact test with Benjamini-Hochberg correction, with an adjusted p below 0.01 applied as the threshold. The clones in this table, taken by TCRdb from immuneACCESS, are in-frame only. Not every clone is retained; where verified, under half of the shortfall comes from an unresolved V gene, and the cause of the rest is unknown. The DNA was the basis for D and trimming; V, J and clone size are from that table. The sample table shows some 60,000 clones, and 85% to 90% are seen once. In total, the top ten clones hold 2.9% of the sample.

As to this clone: Its antigen is still unknown. Within one base of it there is no much larger clone, and no base qualities were kept.

The sequencing here drew on PBMCs, taken around atezolizumab (anti-PD-L1) treatment. This chain is built from TRBV27 and TRBJ2-1; 8 bases in the junction line up with TRBD2. This clonotype originated in a man in his forties or fifties with urothelial cancer. The CDR3: CASRERGSYNEQFF. The DNA sequence reads TGTGCCAGCAGGGAGCGGGGGTCCTACAATGAGCAGTTCTTC.